Reported below is one TCR beta chain. The antigen remains unidentified. Sequencing of DNA taken from cultured CD4+ T cells relied on the Oncomine TCR Beta short-read assay. Genomic DNA extraction was carried out from cultured CD4+ T cells. TCRdb recomputed calls from the PCR reads with MiXCR, one row per CDR3 protein. Among about 22,000 distinct CDR3 sequences listed, approximately 32% were seen once. Germline CDR1 reads SGHRS; CDR2 reads YFSETQ. V dropped 2 bases and J dropped 4 bases, with 14 bases sitting between them. The CDR3 runs to 15 residues. Treatment: roughly ten-day PBMC culture with coronavirus spike peptide pools or control peptides (ViraFEST assay). This entry belongs to a study of vaccination and CD4 T cells after COVID-19.

This receptor was obtained from a human donor with COVID-19. Sequenced material: cultured CD4+ T cells from blood. The V call is TRBV5-1, the J call TRBJ2-3; a possible D gene is TRBD2 (6 bases). The CDR3 DNA follows: TGCGCCAGCAGCTTACGCGGGGTCCTCCCAGATACGCAGTATTTT. Translating it yields CASSLRGVLPDTQYF.